These T cell receptor beta chains were read from a single sample in a study of cytomegalovirus exposure and HLA in healthy donors. Assay used: immunoSEQ multiplex PCR; TCRdb lists only in-frame clones, some missing. The sample shows more than 90,000 clones, roughly 78% of them seen only once. Sequenced material: PBMCs. All receptors derive from a woman aged 55-70 years in good health and CMV-seronegative. The CDR3 runs from the conserved cysteine through the conserved F or W. The order of the fields is V gene, D gene, J gene, clone size, CDR3 DNA, CDR3 protein. The D gene is left open where the match is weak. Clone size is not always given. Where it is, it says once, few, many or a class for expanded clones.

TRBV7-6,TRBD2,TRBJ2-1,once,TGTGCCAGCAGCTTGGGACTAGCGGGAGGGTTCAATGAGCAGTTCTTC,CASSLGLAGGFNEQFF
TRBV27,TRBD2,TRBJ2-7,.,TGTGCCAGCAGTTCATATAGCGGGAGAAGCTACGAGCAGTACTTC,CASSSYSGRSYEQYF
TRBV7-9,.,TRBJ1-5,.,TGTGCCAGCAGCTTAGGGGAGGAGGTTCAGCCCCAGCATTTT,CASSLGEEVQPQHF
TRBV19,.,TRBJ1-5,few,TGTGCCAGTAGTATAACACCATATAGCAATCAGCCCCAGCATTTT,CASSITPYSNQPQHF
TRBV19,TRBD1,TRBJ1-2,.,TGTGCCAGCTCCGGACAGGGAGGTGACTATGGCTACACCTTC,CASSGQGGDYGYTF
TRBV11-2,TRBD1,TRBJ2-7,once,TGTGCCAGCAGCGCATGGGACAGGGCGGAGGAGCAGTACTTC,CASSAWDRAEEQYF
TRBV2,.,TRBJ1-5,.,TGTGCCAGCAGTGAATCCCACAGGGCCCATCAGCCCCAGCATTTT,CASSESHRAHQPQHF
TRBV4-1,TRBD2,TRBJ2-1,.,TGCGCCAGCAGCCAAATAGCGGGGGGTCGTCGGGATGAGCAGTTCTTC,CASSQIAGGRRDEQFF
TRBV7-9,.,TRBJ1-1,once,TGTGCCAGCAGCGCGGTTACCCGTGAAGCTTTCTTT,CASSAVTREAFF
TRBV6-5,.,TRBJ2-7,.,TGTGCCAGCAGTCCCGACAGTTCCTACGAGCAGTACTTC,CASSPDSSYEQYF
TRBV27,.,TRBJ2-5,.,TGTGCCAGCAGTTTATCGGTGGGGGGTTTTTCAACCCAGTACTTC,CASSLSVGGFSTQYF
TRBV18,.,TRBJ2-1,.,TGTGCCAGCTCACGGTTGGACGGGAGCTCCTACAATGAGCAGTTCTTC,CASSRLDGSSYNEQFF
TRBV6-1,TRBD1,TRBJ1-2,.,TGTGCCAGCGACCACAGGGGACCCTCCTATGGCTACACCTTC,CASDHRGPSYGYTF
TRBV6-5,TRBD1,TRBJ2-3,.,TGTGCCAGCAGTCGGGGGACAGGGGGGGATACGCAGTATTTT,CASSRGTGGDTQYF
TRBV5-1,TRBD2,TRBJ2-5,.,TGCGCCAGCAGCTACGGACTAGCGGGATTTCAGGAGGAGACCCAGTACTTC,CASSYGLAGFQEETQYF
TRBV5-6,TRBD2,TRBJ2-7,.,TGTGCCAGCAGCCTCCGGAAAGCGGGAAGCTCCTACGAGCAGTACTTC,CASSLRKAGSSYEQYF
TRBV25-1,TRBD2,TRBJ2-5,once,TGTGCCAGCAGTCCCCGGGAGGGAACCGAGACCCAGTACTTC,CASSPREGTETQYF
TRBV5-1,.,TRBJ2-1,.,TGCGCCAGCACTAAAATAAACTACAATGAGCAGTTCTTC,CASTKINYNEQFF
TRBV18,.,TRBJ2-5,.,TGTGCCAGCTCACGAATATTAGACAGTCAAGAGACCCAGTACTTC,CASSRILDSQETQYF
TRBV6-6,TRBD1,TRBJ2-7,.,TGTGCCAGCAAGTCCGGGACAGGGGGCCACGAGCAGTACTTC,CASKSGTGGHEQYF
TRBV7-9,TRBD2,TRBJ2-7,.,TGTGCCAGCAGCTATGGACTAGCCGTCGACGAGCAGTACTTC,CASSYGLAVDEQYF
TRBV4-3,.,TRBJ2-1,.,TGCGCCAGCAGCCAAGAGGTGCCCCCGAGCAATGAGCAGTTCTTC,CASSQEVPPSNEQFF
TRBV30,.,TRBJ2-5,.,TGTGCCTGGAGCTCAAACATTCGGGGGACCCAGTACTTC,CAWSSNIRGTQYF
TRBV5-6,.,TRBJ1-3,.,TGTGCCAGCAGCTTGGGCGTCGCTGGAAACACCATATATTTT,CASSLGVAGNTIYF
TRBV4-3,.,TRBJ2-3,.,TGCGCCAGCAGCCAAGGTCCGGTTCAGGGGCAAGGGGATACGCAGTATTTT,CASSQGPVQGQGDTQYF
TRBV4-3,TRBD2,TRBJ2-2,.,TGCGCCAGCAGCCAAGACCGGGGGAGGGCCGCCACCGGGGAGCTGTTTTTT,CASSQDRGRAATGELFF
TRBV2,.,TRBJ1-2,few,TGTGCCAGCAGTGATCCCCGGACCGGGAGCTACACCTTC,CASSDPRTGSYTF
TRBV9,TRBD1,TRBJ1-6,.,TGTGCCAGCAGCGGACAGGGGGGAAATTCACCCCTCCACTTT,CASSGQGGNSPLHF
TRBV2,TRBD1,TRBJ2-7,few,TGTGCCAGCAGGGAACGGTTGGGGCAGGGGGCGTACGAGCAGTACTTC,CASRERLGQGAYEQYF
TRBV15,TRBD1,TRBJ1-5,.,TGTGCCACCAGCAGAGATCGGGCAGGGGGTCAGCCCCAGCATTTT,CATSRDRAGGQPQHF
TRBV5-1,TRBD1,TRBJ2-7,.,TGCGCCAGCAGCTTGTGGACAGGCTTAACCTACGAGCAGTACTTC,CASSLWTGLTYEQYF
TRBV9,TRBD1,TRBJ2-3,.,TGTGCCAGCAGCCTCCGTGGGGACAGGGGAACAGATACGCAGTATTTT,CASSLRGDRGTDTQYF
TRBV6-6,TRBD2,TRBJ2-2,.,TGTGCCAGCAGCCATACTAGCGGGAGATCGACCGGGGAGCTGTTTTTT,CASSHTSGRSTGELFF
TRBV5-6,TRBD1,TRBJ2-7,.,TGTGCCAGCAGCTGGTTGGACAGGAACTACGAGCAGTACTTC,CASSWLDRNYEQYF
TRBV4-1,TRBD2,TRBJ2-3,.,TGCGCCAGCAGCCAAGATCGGGCGACTAGCGGGAGAGGGCACATAGATACGCAGTATTTT,CASSQDRATSGRGHIDTQYF
TRBV5-1,.,TRBJ2-1,few,TGCGCCAGCAGCTTGTCTAATGAGCAGTTCTTC,CASSLSNEQFF
TRBV25-1,TRBD1,TRBJ2-5,.,TGTGCCAGCAGTGAATACAGGGGGGAGACCCAGTACTTC,CASSEYRGETQYF
TRBV5-4,TRBD1,TRBJ2-2,.,TGTGCCAGCAGCCTACAGGGGGCGCGGGCCGGGGAGCTGTTTTTT,CASSLQGARAGELFF
TRBV6-5,.,TRBJ2-7,.,TGTGCCAGCAGTTACGGGAGTAGCGGCTCCTACGAGCAGTACTTC,CASSYGSSGSYEQYF
TRBV28,.,TRBJ2-7,.,TGTGCCAGCAGTTTATTCCCGAGGTCAGCTTCCTACGAGCAGTACTTC,CASSLFPRSASYEQYF
TRBV5-4,.,TRBJ2-7,few,TGTGCCAGCAGCTTGGCTCCGGGTTACTACGAGCAGTACTTC,CASSLAPGYYEQYF
TRBV15,TRBD1,TRBJ1-1,.,TGTGCCACCAGTAGGTCGGACAGGGGGAACACTGAAGCTTTCTTT,CATSRSDRGNTEAFF
TRBV25-1,.,TRBJ2-7,once,TGTGCCAGCAGTGAGACAGCTTCCTACGAGCAGTACTTC,CASSETASYEQYF
TRBV15,.,TRBJ1-1,.,TGTGCCACCAGCAGCGTAGAGAGGAACACTGAAGCTTTCTTT,CATSSVERNTEAFF
TRBV7-8,TRBD1,TRBJ1-2,.,TGTGCCAGCAGCCCAGGACAGGTGTATGGCTACACCTTC,CASSPGQVYGYTF
TRBV9,.,TRBJ1-1,.,TGTGCCAGCAGCGTAAGACCGACAGGGAACACTGAAGCTTTCTTT,CASSVRPTGNTEAFF
TRBV7-9,TRBD1,TRBJ1-2,.,TGTGCCAGCAGCCCCGGACAGGGGGTGAGTGGCTACACCTTC,CASSPGQGVSGYTF
TRBV19,.,TRBJ2-7,.,TGTGCCAGTAGTATTTGGCGGGATCACTCCTACGAGCAGTACTTC,CASSIWRDHSYEQYF
TRBV4-3,TRBD1,TRBJ1-1,.,TGCGCCAGCAGCCAGGGACCGGGACAGGGGGAGATTATGGAAGCTTTCTTT,CASSQGPGQGEIMEAFF
TRBV4-3,.,TRBJ2-1,.,TGCGCCAGCAGCCAAGATAGGGGATTCACTACTCGCTACAATGAGCAGTTCTTC,CASSQDRGFTTRYNEQFF